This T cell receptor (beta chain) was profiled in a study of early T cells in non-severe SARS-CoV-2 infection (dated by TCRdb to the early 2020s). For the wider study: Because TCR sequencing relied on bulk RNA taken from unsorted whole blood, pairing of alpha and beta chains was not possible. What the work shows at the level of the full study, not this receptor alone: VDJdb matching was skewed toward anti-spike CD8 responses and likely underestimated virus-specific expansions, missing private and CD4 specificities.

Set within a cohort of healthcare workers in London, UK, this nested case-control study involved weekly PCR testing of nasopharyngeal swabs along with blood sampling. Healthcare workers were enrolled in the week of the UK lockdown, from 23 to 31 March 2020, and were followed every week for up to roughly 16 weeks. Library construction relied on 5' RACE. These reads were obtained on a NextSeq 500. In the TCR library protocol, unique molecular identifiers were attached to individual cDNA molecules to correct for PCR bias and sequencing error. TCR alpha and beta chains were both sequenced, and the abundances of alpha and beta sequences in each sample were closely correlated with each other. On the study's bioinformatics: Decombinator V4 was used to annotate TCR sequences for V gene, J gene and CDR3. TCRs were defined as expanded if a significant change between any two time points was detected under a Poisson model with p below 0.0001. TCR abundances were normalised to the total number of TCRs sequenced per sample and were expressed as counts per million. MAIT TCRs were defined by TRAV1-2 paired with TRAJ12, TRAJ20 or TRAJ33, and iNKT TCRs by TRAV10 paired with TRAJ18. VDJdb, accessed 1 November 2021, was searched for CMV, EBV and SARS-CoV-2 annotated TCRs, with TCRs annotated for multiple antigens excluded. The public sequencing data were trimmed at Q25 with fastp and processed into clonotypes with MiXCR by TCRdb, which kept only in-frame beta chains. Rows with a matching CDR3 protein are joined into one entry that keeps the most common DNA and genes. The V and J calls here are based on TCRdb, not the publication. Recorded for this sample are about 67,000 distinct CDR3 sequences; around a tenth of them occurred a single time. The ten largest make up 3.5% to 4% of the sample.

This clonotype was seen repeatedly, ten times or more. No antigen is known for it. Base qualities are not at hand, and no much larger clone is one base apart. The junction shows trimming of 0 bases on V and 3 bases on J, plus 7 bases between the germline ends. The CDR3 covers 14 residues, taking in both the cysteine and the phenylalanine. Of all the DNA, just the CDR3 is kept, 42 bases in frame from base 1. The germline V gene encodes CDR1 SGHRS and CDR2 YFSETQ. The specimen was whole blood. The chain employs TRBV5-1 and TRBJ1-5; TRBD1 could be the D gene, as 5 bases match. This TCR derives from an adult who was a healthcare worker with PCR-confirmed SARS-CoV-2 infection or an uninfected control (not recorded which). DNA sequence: TGCGCCAGCAGCTTGGGGGACCTCAATCAGCCCCAGCATTTT. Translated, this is CASSLGDLNQPQHF. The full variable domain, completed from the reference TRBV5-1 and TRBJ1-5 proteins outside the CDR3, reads KAGVTQTPRYLIKTRGQQVTLSCSPISGHRSVSWYQQTPGQGLQFLFEYFSETQRNKGNFPGRFSGRQFSNSRSEMNVSTLELGDSALYLCASSLGDLNQPQHFGDGTRLSIL.